This TCR beta chain was identified in a study of shared clonotypes between healthy human individuals. On the study more broadly: The cohort had two women and a few men, ages 18 to 49.

Findings and caveats of the study: It was the non-shared clonotypes that had lower generation probabilities than clonotypes shared by all four donors.

This table comes from immunoSEQ multiplex PCR, and its TCRdb copy is limited to in-frame clones, with some not included. The table has roughly 2,500,000 clones, roughly 93% seen once. Concerning this clone: The antigen remains undetermined.

CDR1 is MNHEY, CDR2 SVGAGI, per germline. The CDR3 consists of 15 residues. Trimming removed 6 bases from V and 2 bases from J, with 14 bases in between. The sequence came from a man aged 18 to 29 in good health. Some clones in this sample may be carry-over from other donors' samples. The rearrangement links TRBV6-5 to TRBJ2-1; tentatively, D is TRBD2 (5 bases). The source material was naive CD4+ T cells from PBMCs. Indicated subset: CD45RA+ positively selected. DNA for the CDR3: TGTGCCAGCAGGCCGCCGGGAACCCCCTACAATGAGCAGTTCTTC. It codes for CASRPPGTPYNEQFF.